This TCR beta chain came from a study of T cell repertoires in aging, cancer and after chemotherapy (dated by TCRdb to between 2018 and 2020). Background for the entire study: The donors fell into six age groups ranging from 30 or younger to 70 or older, and each group had at least three individuals. In the hematological group, the paired samples taken before and after chemotherapy came from chronic lymphocytic leukemia patients given fludarabine- or bendamustine-based regimens. The full dataset contained several million TCR reads. To look at immunoaging and at how T cells reconstitute after chemotherapy, the study profiled TCR beta repertoires in peripheral blood from both healthy donors and cancer patients. Alongside fewer than 100 healthy donors serving as a reference group, the cohort included 200 to 250 cancer patients, of whom about 94 had hematological cancers and 124 had solid cancers.

Genomic DNA extracted from peripheral blood, rather than sorted cells or RNA, was used as the source for amplification of TCR beta rearrangements. Study-wide findings and limitations: An increase in median generation probability over the chemotherapy interval was observed in both cancer cohorts, suggesting that the repertoire was reconstituted through rebound thymic output. Hematological cancer patients had lymphoid organ infiltration, which may itself impair thymic emigration or peripheral T cell expansion. In healthy donors, the decline in TCR diversity with age was mainly due to loss of richness, whereas in cancer patients loss of evenness also played a role. Significantly lower blood TCR diversity and higher clonality were observed in untreated patients with hematological or solid cancers than in age-matched healthy donors. According to the authors, the repertoire data do not permit conclusions about immunological memory after chemotherapy.

This clonotype was seen more than once but under ten times. Its binding antigen is unknown. No per-base quality is available; no much larger clone lies one base away. Rearranged TRB sequences spanning V, D and J segments were amplified in a multiplex touch-down PCR with a mixed TRB-A/B primer pool. Illumina adapters and sample indices were attached to the amplicons through two consecutive PCR reactions run with Phusion HS II polymerase. The amplicons were purified from gel with the NucleoSpin Gel and PCR Clean-up kit and then assessed with Qubit and an Agilent 2100 Bioanalyzer. Sequencing of the libraries was done on an Illumina MiSeq with paired-end, single-indexed 600-cycle runs. The paper's data handling went like this. TRB sequences were processed with MiXCR versions 2.12 and 3.0.5. Each unique CDR3 nucleotide sequence counted as one clone, and only productive sequences with at least two reads were retained. The repertoire metrics were Shannon diversity, evenness, clonality (calculated as one minus evenness), and diversity profiles parameterized by alpha from 0 to 5. Generation probabilities of clones in paired pre- and post-chemotherapy samples were computed with the IGoR algorithm. TCRdb's own reprocessing of the public reads used fastp at Q25 and MiXCR and kept productive beta chains. Under each unique CDR3 protein, matching rows form one entry showing the most common genes and DNA. TCRdb's processing, not the authors' own work, is the source of the V and J calls. In this sample the table shows 250 or so distinct CDR3 sequences, roughly 19% of which occur a single time. In total, the top ten clones hold 40% to 60% of the sample.

The CDR3 holds 19 amino acids from the cysteine to the phenylalanine. The retained sequence is limited to the CDR3, 57 bases, with the frame set at the first base. The germline V gene sets CDR1 to SGHTA and CDR2 to FQGTGA. The V end gives up 5 bases and the J end 0 bases, leaving 16 bases in the junction not matched to a gene. The chain employs TRBV7-3 and TRBJ2-3, and 8 junctional nucleotides match TRBD2. The TCR comes from a human donor with a blood cancer. The donor label of this sample is uncertain. What was sequenced was blood. The DNA reads as follows: TGTGCCAGCAGCCACCGGGGAGCGGGAGCGCAAACTAGCACAGATACGCAGTATTTT. Translated, it gives CASSHRGAGAQTSTDTQYF.